Included here is one T cell receptor (beta chain) sequence, with context. Trimming stripped 4 bases from V and 4 bases from J, with 11 bases between. CDR1 SGHDT and CDR2 YYEEEE come from the germline V gene. This CDR3 comprises 13 residues. This specimen comes from a study of shared clonotypes between healthy human individuals. Assay used: immunoSEQ multiplex PCR; TCRdb lists only in-frame clones, some missing. The data contain about 590,000 clones, around 95% of them singletons. The naive CD8 subset, CD45RO-negative cells positively selected for CCR7, excluded terminally differentiated effector memory CD45RA+ cells.

The clonotype was recovered from a woman aged 25 to 39 in good health. The chain combines TRBV5-6 with TRBJ1-2, with D possibly being TRBD1 (5 bases). Sequencing was performed on naive CD8+ T cells sorted from blood. The CDR3 loop reads CASSDTGSYGYTF. The CDR3 nucleotides are TGTGCCAGCAGCGATACAGGAAGCTATGGCTACACCTTC.